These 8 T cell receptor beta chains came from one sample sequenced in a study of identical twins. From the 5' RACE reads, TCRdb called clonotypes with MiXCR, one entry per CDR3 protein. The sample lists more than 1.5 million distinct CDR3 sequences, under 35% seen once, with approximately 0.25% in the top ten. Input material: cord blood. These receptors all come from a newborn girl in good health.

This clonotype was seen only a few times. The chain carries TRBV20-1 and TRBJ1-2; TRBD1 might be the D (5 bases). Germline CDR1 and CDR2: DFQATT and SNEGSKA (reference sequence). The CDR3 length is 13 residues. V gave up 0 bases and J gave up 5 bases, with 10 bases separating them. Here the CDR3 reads CSARDGTRYGYTF. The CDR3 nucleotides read TGCAGTGCTAGAGACGGGACTCGGTATGGCTACACCTTC.

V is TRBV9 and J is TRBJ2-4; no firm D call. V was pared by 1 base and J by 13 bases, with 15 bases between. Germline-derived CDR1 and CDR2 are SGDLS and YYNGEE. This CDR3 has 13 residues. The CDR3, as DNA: TGTGCCAGCAGCGTACCCAGCCCGGGTGAGCAGTACTTC. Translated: CASSVPSPGEQYF.

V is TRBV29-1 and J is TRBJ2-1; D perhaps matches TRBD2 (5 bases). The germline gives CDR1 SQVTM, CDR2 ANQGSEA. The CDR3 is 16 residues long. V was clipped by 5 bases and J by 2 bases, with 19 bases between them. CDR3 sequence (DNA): TGCAGCGTTCCCCTCCCCAGCGGTCGGGCCTACAATGAGCAGTTCTTC. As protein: CSVPLPSGRAYNEQFF.

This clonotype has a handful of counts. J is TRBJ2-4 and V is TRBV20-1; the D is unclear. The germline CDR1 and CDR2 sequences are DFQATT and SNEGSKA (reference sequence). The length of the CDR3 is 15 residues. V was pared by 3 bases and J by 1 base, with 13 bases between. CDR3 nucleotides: TGCAGTGCTAGGGACGGGCTTGAGGCCAAAAACATTCAGTACTTC. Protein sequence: CSARDGLEAKNIQYF.

The CDR3 here is CSEVGRDPYEQYF. CDR3 DNA sequence: TGCAGCGAGGTCGGGAGGGACCCCTACGAGCAGTACTTC. The chain employs TRBV29-1 and TRBJ2-7; 8 bases map to TRBD2. After removal of 7 bases from V and 2 bases from J, the junction contained 7 bases not matched to a gene. Germline CDR1 reads SQVTM; CDR2 reads ANQGSEA. CDR3 length: 13 amino acids.

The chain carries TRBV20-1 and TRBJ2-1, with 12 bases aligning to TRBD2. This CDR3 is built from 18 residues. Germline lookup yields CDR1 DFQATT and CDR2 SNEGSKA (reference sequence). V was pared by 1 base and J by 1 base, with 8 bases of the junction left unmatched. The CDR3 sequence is CSARVASGRAGSYNEQFF. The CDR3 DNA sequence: TGCAGTGCTAGAGTCGCTAGCGGGAGGGCCGGGTCCTACAATGAGCAGTTCTTC.

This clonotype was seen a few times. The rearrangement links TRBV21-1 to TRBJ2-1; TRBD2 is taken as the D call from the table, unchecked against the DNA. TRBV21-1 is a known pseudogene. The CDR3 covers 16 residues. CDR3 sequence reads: CASSKALAGSYNEQFF. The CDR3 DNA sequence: TGTGCCAGCAGCAAAGCGCTAGCGGGTTCCTACAATGAGCAGTTCTTC.

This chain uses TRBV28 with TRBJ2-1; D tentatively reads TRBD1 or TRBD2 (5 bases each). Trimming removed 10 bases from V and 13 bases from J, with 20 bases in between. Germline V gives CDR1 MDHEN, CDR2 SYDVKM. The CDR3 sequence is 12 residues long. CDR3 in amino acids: CATQGPQETQFF. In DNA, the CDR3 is TGTGCCACCCAGGGACCCCAAGAGACCCAGTTCTTC.